The sequence of this T cell receptor (beta chain) was determined in a study of CD4+ T cells in melanoma. Points from the study as a whole: In melanoma, neoantigen-specific CD4+ T cells reportedly differed in differentiation state. CD8+ T cell, macrophage and B cell function reportedly correlated with neoantigen-specific CD4+ T cells.

The CDR3 has 21 residues. In germline, CDR1 is LNHDA, CDR2 SQIVND (reference sequence). V was shortened by 0 bases and J by 5 bases, with 31 bases between the two germline ends. This table comes from immunoSEQ multiplex PCR, and its TCRdb copy is limited to in-frame clones, with some not included. Of around 13,000 clones listed, less than 85% are singletons. For this clone: Its antigen is as yet unknown.

Sequencing used cells from a culture (not recorded whether cultured in vitro). This TCR derives from a human donor with melanoma. The V call is TRBV19, the J call TRBJ2-5; the D gene is possibly TRBD2 (7 bases). The CDR3 DNA reads as TGTGCCAGTAGTATAGATACGGGGAGGGGCCGCCCGGGGGGCATCCAGGAGACCCAGTACTTC. This gives the protein CASSIDTGRGRPGGIQETQYF.